Detailed here is one T cell receptor beta chain. In the source study's methods: By means of reference gene primer amplification, nucleated cell counts were estimated. Profiling relied on immunoSEQ multiplex PCR, and the TCRdb table lists in-frame clones only, not all of them. For V, J and clone size, that table is used; D and trimming come from the DNA. The sample shows about 54,000 clones, more than 85% of them seen only once. The data were taken from a study of blood T cell repertoires in COVID-19. Study in general: The study drew acute and convalescent COVID-19 samples from the United States, Italy and Spain. PBMCs, B-cell-depleted T cells, or T cells were the source of the cDNA or gDNA that made up the material.

The CDR3 contains 14 residues. Per the germline V gene, CDR1 is SGHNT and CDR2 is YENEEA. Trimming took 2 bases from V and 5 from J; bases not matched to a gene: 5. The sequence was collected from a man aged 50-60 years with acute or convalescent COVID-19. Sequenced input: peripheral blood. The V call is TRBV11-3, the J call TRBJ2-5, with TRBD1 identical over 7 bases. The CDR3 region is CASSLNRGWETQYF. The CDR3, as DNA: TGTGCCAGCAGCTTAAACAGGGGTTGGGAGACCCAGTACTTC.